This T cell receptor beta chain appears in the sequencing data of a study of metastatic and nonmetastatic thyroid tumors. Each patient went into thyroid surgery without having received any treatment. Germline assignment: CDR1 WSHSY and CDR2 SAAADI. This CDR3 is built from 14 residues. The trim removed 8 bases at V and 1 base at J, leaving 6 bases unmatched. This clone occurred many times. MiXCR re-clonotyped the PCR reads for TCRdb. This sample yields tens of thousands of clones, of which less than 20% are seen a single time; more than 10% belongs to the top ten. The sample was blood. V gene TRBV10-2 combines with J gene TRBJ1-1; the match to TRBD1 covers 8 bases. The clonotype originates from a female donor with papillary thyroid cancer or a benign thyroid nodule (not recorded which). Some clones in this sample may be carry-over from other donors' samples. The CDR3 sequence is CASEPTGENTEAFF. The CDR3 DNA follows: TGCGCCAGCGAACCGACAGGGGAGAACACTGAAGCTTTCTTT.